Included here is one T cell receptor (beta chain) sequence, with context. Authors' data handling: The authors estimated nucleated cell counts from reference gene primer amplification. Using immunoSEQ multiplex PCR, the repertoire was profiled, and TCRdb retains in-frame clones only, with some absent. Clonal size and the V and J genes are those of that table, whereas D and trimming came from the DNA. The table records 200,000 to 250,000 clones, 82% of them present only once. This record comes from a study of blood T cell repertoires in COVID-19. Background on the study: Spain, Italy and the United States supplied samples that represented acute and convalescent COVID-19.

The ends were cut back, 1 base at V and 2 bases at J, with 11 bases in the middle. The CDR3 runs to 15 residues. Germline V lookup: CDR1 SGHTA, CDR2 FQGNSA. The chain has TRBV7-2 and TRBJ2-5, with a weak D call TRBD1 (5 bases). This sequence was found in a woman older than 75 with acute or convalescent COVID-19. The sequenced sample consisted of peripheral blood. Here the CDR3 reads CASSLGGGIQETQYF. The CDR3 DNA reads TGTGCCAGCAGCTTAGGGGGCGGCATACAAGAGACCCAGTACTTC.